The clone carrying this T cell receptor (beta chain) was recorded a few times. Antigen unknown. The germline V gene encodes CDR1 SGHTA and CDR2 FQGNSA. This CDR3 is 15 amino acids long. Trimming took 2 bases from V and 5 from J, leaving 15 bases between them. This record belongs to a study of T cells after yellow fever vaccination. Study information: Low-cell-number fractions were prepared with SMART-Seq v4 Ultra Low Input. Study-level findings and limits: The booster saw the reappearance of most primary-vaccination clones (roughly 96% CD4, 88% CD8). Researchers cautioned that FACS-sorted repertoires could harbor abundant clonotypes contaminating from the bulk population. Compared with primary, the secondary response was weaker and peaked at day 5, not 15.

TCRdb independently ran MiXCR on the 5' RACE reads; one entry per CDR3 protein. The sample has 450,000 to 650,000 distinct CDR3 sequences; 21% are singletons. This TCR was recovered from a man between 18 and 29 years old who received the YFV17D yellow fever vaccine. The V gene is TRBV7-2, the J gene TRBJ2-5, with D possibly TRBD2 on 5 matching bases. Sequenced here: PBMCs, sampled less than 25 days after the first yellow fever vaccination. This CDR3 reads CASSLQSAEVETQYF. Here the CDR3 DNA reads TGTGCCAGCAGCTTACAGTCAGCGGAGGTGGAGACCCAGTACTTC.